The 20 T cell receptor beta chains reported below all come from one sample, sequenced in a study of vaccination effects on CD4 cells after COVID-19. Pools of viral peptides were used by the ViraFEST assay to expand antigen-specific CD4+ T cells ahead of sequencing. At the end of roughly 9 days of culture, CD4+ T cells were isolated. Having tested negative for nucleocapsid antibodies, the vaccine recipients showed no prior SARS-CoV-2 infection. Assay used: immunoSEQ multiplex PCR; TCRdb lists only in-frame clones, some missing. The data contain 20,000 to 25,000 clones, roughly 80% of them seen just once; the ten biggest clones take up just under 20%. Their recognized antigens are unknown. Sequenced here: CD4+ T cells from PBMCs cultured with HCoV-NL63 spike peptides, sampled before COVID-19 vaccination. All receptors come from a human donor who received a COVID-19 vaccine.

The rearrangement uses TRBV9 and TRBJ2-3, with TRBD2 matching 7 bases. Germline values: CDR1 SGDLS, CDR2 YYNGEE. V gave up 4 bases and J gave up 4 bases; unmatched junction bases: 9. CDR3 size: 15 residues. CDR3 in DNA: TGTGCCAGCAGCTGGAGGGGAGGGGACGCAGATACGCAGTATTTT. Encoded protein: CASSWRGGDADTQYF.

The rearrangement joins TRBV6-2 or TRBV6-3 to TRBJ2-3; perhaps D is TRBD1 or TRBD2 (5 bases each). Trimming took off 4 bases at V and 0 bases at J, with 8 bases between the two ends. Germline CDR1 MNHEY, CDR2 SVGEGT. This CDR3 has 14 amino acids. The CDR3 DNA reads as TGTGCCAGCAGTTGGGGACGGAGCACAGATACGCAGTATTTT. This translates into CASSWGRSTDTQYF.

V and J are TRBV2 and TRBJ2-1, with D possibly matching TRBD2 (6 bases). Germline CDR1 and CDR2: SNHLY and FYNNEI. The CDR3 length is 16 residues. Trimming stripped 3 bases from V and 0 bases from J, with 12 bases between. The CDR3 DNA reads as TGTGCCAGCAGTGATTTGGCGGGGAGCTCCTACAATGAGCAGTTCTTC. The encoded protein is CASSDLAGSSYNEQFF.

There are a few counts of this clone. For the CDR3, the DNA is TGTGCCAGCAGCTTATTGGGCTGGGGTGGGAATGGCTACACCTTC. It specifies CASSLLGWGGNGYTF. The chain has TRBV7-2 and TRBJ1-2; no firm D call. The CDR3 contains 15 residues. V was trimmed by 2 bases and J by 6 bases, leaving 16 bases between them. The germline V gene has CDR1 SGHTA and CDR2 FQGNSA. The variable domain in full, completed from reference TRBV7-2 and TRBJ1-2, reads GAGVSQSPSNKVTEKGKDVELRCDPISGHTALYWYRQSLGQGLEFLIYFQGNSAPDKSGLPSDRFSAERTGGSVSTLTIQRTQQEDSAVYLCASSLLGWGGNGYTFGSGTRLTVV.

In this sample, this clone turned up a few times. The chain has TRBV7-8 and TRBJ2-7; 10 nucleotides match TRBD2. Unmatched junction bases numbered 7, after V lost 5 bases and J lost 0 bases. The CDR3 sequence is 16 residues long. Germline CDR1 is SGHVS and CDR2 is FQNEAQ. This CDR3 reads CASSRMGLASSYEQYF. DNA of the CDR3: TGTGCCAGCAGCCGAATGGGACTAGCGAGCTCCTACGAGCAGTACTTC.

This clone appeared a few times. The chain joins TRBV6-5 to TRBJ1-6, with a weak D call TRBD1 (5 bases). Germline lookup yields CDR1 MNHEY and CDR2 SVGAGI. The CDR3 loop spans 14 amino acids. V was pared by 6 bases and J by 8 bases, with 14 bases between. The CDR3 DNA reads TGTGCCAGCAGCCCCAGGGTGGAAGATTCACCCCTCCACTTT. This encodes CASSPRVEDSPLHF.

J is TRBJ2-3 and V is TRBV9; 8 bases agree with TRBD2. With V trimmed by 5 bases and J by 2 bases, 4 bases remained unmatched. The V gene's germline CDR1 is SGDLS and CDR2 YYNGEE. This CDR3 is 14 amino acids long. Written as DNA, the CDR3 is TGTGCCAGCAGAGCGGGGGCCTCCACAGATACGCAGTATTTT. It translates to CASRAGASTDTQYF.

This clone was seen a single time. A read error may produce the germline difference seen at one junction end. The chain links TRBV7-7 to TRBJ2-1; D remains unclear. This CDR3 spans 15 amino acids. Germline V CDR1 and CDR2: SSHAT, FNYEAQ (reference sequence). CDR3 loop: CASSLVWTAPNEQFF. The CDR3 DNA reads TGTGCTAGCAGCTTAGTATGGACCGCACCCAATGAGCAGTTCTTC.

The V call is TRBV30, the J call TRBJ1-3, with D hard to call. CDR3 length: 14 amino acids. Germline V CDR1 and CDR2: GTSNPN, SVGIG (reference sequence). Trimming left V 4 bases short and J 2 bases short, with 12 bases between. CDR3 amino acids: CAWTRGVAGNTIYF. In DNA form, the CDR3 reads TGTGCCTGGACGCGGGGAGTTGCTGGAAACACCATATATTTT.

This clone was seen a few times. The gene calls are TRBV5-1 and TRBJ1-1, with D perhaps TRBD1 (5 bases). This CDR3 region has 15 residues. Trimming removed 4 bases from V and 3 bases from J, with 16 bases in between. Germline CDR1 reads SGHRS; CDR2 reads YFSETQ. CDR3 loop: CASSTTPRVDTEAFF. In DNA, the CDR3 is TGCGCCAGCAGCACCACCCCCAGGGTGGACACTGAAGCTTTCTTT. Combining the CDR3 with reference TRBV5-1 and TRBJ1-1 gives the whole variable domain KAGVTQTPRYLIKTRGQQVTLSCSPISGHRSVSWYQQTPGQGLQFLFEYFSETQRNKGNFPGRFSGRQFSNSRSEMNVSTLELGDSALYLCASSTTPRVDTEAFFGQGTRLTVV.

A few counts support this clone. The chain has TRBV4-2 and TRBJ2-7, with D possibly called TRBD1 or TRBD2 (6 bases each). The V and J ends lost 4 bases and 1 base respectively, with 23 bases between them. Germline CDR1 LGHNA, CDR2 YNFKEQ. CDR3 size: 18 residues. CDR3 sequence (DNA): TGTGCCAGCAGCCCAACCCGGGGGCGCCTTACCCCTTCCTACGAGCAGTACTTC. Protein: CASSPTRGRLTPSYEQYF.

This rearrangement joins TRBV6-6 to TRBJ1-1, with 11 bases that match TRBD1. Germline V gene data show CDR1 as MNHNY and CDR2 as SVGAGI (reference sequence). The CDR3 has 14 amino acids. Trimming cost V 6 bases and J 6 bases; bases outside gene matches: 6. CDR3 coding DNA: TGTGCCAGCAGATTTGGACAGGGGGCTTCTGAAGCTTTCTTT. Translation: CASRFGQGASEAFF.

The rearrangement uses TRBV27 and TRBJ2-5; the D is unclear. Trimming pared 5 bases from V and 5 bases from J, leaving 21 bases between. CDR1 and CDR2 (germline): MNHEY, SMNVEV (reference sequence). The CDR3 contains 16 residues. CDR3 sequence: CASSPLLKQALETQYF. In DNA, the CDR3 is TGTGCCAGCAGTCCCTTACTAAAGCAGGCTTTGGAGACCCAGTACTTC.

The CDR3 protein is CASSRGDRDLWNEQFF. The CDR3 coding sequence is TGTGCCAGCAGCCGGGGGGACAGGGACTTATGGAATGAGCAGTTCTTC. V and J are TRBV14 and TRBJ2-1; TRBD1 matches at 9 bases. CDR1 and CDR2 (germline): SGHDN, FVKESK. The CDR3 totals 16 residues. With 4 bases clipped from V and 7 bases from J, the junction kept 11 bases outside the gene matches.

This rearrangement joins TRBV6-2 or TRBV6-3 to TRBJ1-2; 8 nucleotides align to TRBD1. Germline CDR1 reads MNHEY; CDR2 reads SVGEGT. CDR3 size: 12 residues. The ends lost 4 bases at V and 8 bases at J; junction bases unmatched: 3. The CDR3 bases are TGTGCCAGCAGTTCAGGGGGCTACGGCTACACCTTC. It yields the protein CASSSGGYGYTF.

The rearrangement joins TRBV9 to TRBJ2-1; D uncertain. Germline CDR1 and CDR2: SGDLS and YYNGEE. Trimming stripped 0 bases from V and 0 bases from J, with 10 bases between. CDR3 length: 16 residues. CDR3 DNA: TGTGCCAGCAGCGTAGCGAGCGCCAACTCCTACAATGAGCAGTTCTTC. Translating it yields CASSVASANSYNEQFF.

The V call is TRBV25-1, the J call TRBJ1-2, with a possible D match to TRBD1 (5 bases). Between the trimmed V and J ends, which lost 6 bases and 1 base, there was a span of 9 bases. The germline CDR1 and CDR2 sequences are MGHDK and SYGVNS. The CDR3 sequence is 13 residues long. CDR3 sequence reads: CASSRGSNYGYTF. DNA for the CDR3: TGTGCCAGCAGCCGGGGCAGTAACTATGGCTACACCTTC.

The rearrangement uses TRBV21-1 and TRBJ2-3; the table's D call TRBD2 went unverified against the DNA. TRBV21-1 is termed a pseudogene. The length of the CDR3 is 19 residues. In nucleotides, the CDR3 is TGTGCCAGCAGCTGCCCGAGACTAGCGGGGGGCCTCTTCACAGATACGCAGTATTTT. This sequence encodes CASSCPRLAGGLFTDTQYF.

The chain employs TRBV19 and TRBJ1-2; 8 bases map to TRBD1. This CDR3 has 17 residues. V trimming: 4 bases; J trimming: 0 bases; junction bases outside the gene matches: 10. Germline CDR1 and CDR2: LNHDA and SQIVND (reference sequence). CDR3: CASSNRQGNKANYGYTF. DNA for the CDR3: TGTGCCAGTAGTAACAGACAGGGGAATAAGGCTAACTATGGCTACACCTTC.

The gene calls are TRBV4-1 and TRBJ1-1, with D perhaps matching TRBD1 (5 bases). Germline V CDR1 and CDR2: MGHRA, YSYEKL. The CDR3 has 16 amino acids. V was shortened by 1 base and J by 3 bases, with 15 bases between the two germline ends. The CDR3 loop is CASSQGGRYGDTEAFF. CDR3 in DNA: TGCGCCAGCAGCCAAGGGGGCAGGTACGGCGACACTGAAGCTTTCTTT.